This T cell receptor (beta chain) was observed in a study of prognosis after radiotherapy for stage I lung cancer. Germline CDR1 and CDR2: SQVTM and ANQGSEA. V was clipped by 2 bases and J by 7 bases, with 5 bases between them. The CDR3 has 10 residues. Two-round multiplex PCR amplified TCR beta CDR3 from genomic DNA. Round-one PCR had primers specific to each TRBV and TRBJ gene. TCRdb fed the multiplex PCR reads into MiXCR, producing one record per CDR3 protein. The repertoire holds approximately 13,000 distinct CDR3 sequences, with 25% to 40% as singletons. This clonotype was picked up many times. The starting material was PBMCs, obtained before or after stereotactic body radiation therapy (not recorded which). This receptor was identified in a donor over 45 with non-small cell lung cancer. J is TRBJ1-1 and V is TRBV29-1; unclear D gene. CDR3 amino acids: CSVESREAFF. CDR3 DNA sequence: TGCAGCGTTGAATCACGTGAAGCTTTCTTT.